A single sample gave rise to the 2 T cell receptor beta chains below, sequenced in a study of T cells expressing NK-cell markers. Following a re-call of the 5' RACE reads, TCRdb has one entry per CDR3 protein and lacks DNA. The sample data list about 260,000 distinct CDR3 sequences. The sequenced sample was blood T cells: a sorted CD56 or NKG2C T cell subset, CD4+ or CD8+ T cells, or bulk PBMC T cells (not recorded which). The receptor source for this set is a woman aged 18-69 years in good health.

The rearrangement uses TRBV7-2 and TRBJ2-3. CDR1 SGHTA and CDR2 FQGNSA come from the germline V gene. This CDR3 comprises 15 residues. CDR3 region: CASSLVTLDTDTQYF.

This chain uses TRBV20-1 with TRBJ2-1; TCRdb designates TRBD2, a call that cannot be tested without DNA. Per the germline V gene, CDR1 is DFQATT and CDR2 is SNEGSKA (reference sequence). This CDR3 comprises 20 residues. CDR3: CSARLSGTSGSQGSYNEQFF.